This T cell receptor (beta chain) was identified during a study of Ad26.COV2.S vaccination and SARS-CoV-2 variants. Germline-derived CDR1 and CDR2 are SQVTM and ANQGSEA. J was trimmed by 5 bases and V by 6 bases; bases with no gene match: 9. The CDR3 extends over 14 amino acids. The treatment: around 19 received Ad26.COV2.S at low or high dose, single or two shots; a few received placebo; per-sample allocation not given. Sampling took place 63 days after the first vaccine or placebo injection. The protocol was immunoSEQ multiplex PCR, while the TCRdb copy is restricted to in-frame clones and leaves out a portion. The data show about 680,000 clones, roughly nine tenths seen once.

This chain joins TRBV29-1 and TRBJ2-1; 8 bases agree with TRBD2. This TCR derives from a person aged 18-65 years who received the Ad26.COV2.S COVID-19 vaccine or a placebo. The source material was peripheral blood, sampled in a trial of Ad26.COV2.S vaccine versus placebo. The CDR3 here is CSVKGLGAHNEQFF. CDR3 DNA sequence: TGCAGCGTCAAGGGACTAGGAGCACACAATGAGCAGTTCTTC.